The rows below give T cell receptor beta chains drawn from one sample of a study of beta chain features in type 1 diabetes. Profiling relied on immunoSEQ multiplex PCR, and the TCRdb table lists in-frame clones only, not all of them. The top ten hold approximately 0.022% of the sample, which has nearly 700,000 clones, 10% to 15% seen once. Material for sequencing was naive CD4+ T cells from blood. Receptors were obtained from a man younger than 35 with type 1 diabetes. Both conserved end residues are part of each CDR3. Each record gives: J gene, D gene, V gene, clone size, CDR3 protein, CDR3 DNA. D genes are given only for firm matches. Clone size appears in some rows only: once, few, many, or a class for an expanded clone.

TRBJ1-5,TRBD1,TRBV9,.,CASSATGDGGQPQHF,TGTGCCAGCAGCGCGACAGGGGATGGGGGTCAGCCCCAGCATTTT
TRBJ1-1,.,TRBV11-1,few,CASSLQGANTEAFF,TGTGCCAGCAGCCTTCAAGGGGCAAACACTGAAGCTTTCTTT
TRBJ1-2,TRBD1,TRBV27,.,CASGLRDRPYGYTF,TGTGCCAGCGGACTCCGGGACAGGCCCTATGGCTACACCTTC
TRBJ2-1,.,TRBV4-1,.,CASSQERSLPQFF,TGCGCCAGCAGCCAAGAAAGAAGTCTTCCACAGTTCTTC
TRBJ1-2,.,TRBV5-1,few,CASSLAGDGYGYTF,TGCGCCAGCAGCTTGGCTGGGGATGGCTATGGCTACACCTTC
TRBJ1-2,.,TRBV6-5,few,CASFSAGSYGYTF,TGTGCCAGCTTTTCAGCCGGGAGCTATGGCTACACCTTC
TRBJ1-2,.,TRBV15,few,CATRQIGSGYGYTF,TGTGCCACCAGGCAGATAGGGAGCGGATATGGCTACACCTTC
TRBJ1-1,TRBD1,TRBV7-2,.,CASSSQGGNTEAFF,TGTGCCAGCAGTTCCCAGGGGGGGAACACTGAAGCTTTCTTT
TRBJ1-4,.,TRBV2,few,CASTGGEKLFF,TGTGCCAGCACAGGCGGTGAAAAACTGTTTTTT
TRBJ2-5,TRBD1,TRBV5-1,.,CASSGGQSINQETQYF,TGCGCCAGCAGCGGGGGACAGTCGATTAACCAAGAGACCCAGTACTTC
TRBJ1-6,.,TRBV7-2,few,CASSLRDEDSPLHF,TGTGCCAGCAGCCTAAGAGATGAAGATTCACCCCTCCACTTT
TRBJ1-1,.,TRBV7-2,.,CASSLSGNTEAFF,TGTGCCAGCAGCTTATCCGGGAACACTGAAGCTTTCTTT
TRBJ1-1,TRBD1,TRBV9,few,CASSAQGIENTEAFF,TGTGCCAGCAGCGCACAGGGGATAGAGAACACTGAAGCTTTCTTT
TRBJ2-3,TRBD2,TRBV5-1,few,CASSQGLAVADTQYF,TGCGCCAGCAGCCAGGGACTAGCGGTTGCAGATACGCAGTATTTT
TRBJ2-7,.,TRBV7-6,.,CASSLGPLNTYEQYF,TGTGCCAGCAGCTTAGGTCCCCTGAATACCTACGAGCAGTACTTC
TRBJ2-1,.,TRBV28,few,CASRELRGDYNEQFF,TGTGCCAGCAGAGAACTCCGCGGGGATTACAATGAGCAGTTCTTC
TRBJ1-1,.,TRBV18,few,CASSPPPTEAFF,TGTGCCAGCTCTCCCCCGCCCACTGAAGCTTTCTTT
TRBJ1-3,.,TRBV4-2,.,CASSQDGTDLSGNTIYF,TGTGCCAGCAGCCAAGATGGAACAGACCTCTCTGGAAACACCATATATTTT
TRBJ2-2,.,TRBV30,.,CAWSSPNTGELFF,TGTGCCTGGAGCTCCCCAAACACCGGGGAGCTGTTTTTT
TRBJ2-5,.,TRBV30,.,CAWSVMSGFQETQYF,TGTGCCTGGAGTGTTATGTCAGGGTTTCAAGAGACCCAGTACTTC
TRBJ1-2,.,TRBV7-2,.,CASSLELGDYGYTF,TGTGCCAGCAGCTTAGAACTGGGGGACTATGGCTACACCTTC
TRBJ1-4,.,TRBV4-1,few,CASSREGGEGEKLFF,TGCGCCAGCAGCCGGGAAGGCGGGGAGGGGGAAAAACTGTTTTTT
TRBJ1-4,TRBD1,TRBV5-1,.,CASSLDQGAPEKLFF,TGCGCCAGCAGCTTGGATCAGGGGGCGCCGGAAAAACTGTTTTTT
TRBJ1-1,.,TRBV29-1,few,CSVPGQLNTEAFF,TGCAGCGTTCCTGGACAGCTGAACACTGAAGCTTTCTTT
TRBJ2-6,.,TRBV6-1,.,CASSAYAGSGANVLTF,TGTGCCAGCAGTGCCTACGCAGGCTCTGGGGCCAACGTCCTGACTTTC
TRBJ2-7,TRBD1,TRBV6-5,.,CASSYEGTGAVEQYF,TGTGCCAGCAGTTACGAGGGGACAGGGGCGGTGGAGCAGTACTTC
TRBJ2-5,.,TRBV15,few,CATSRDLGTLSTQYF,TGTGCCACCAGCAGAGATCTTGGGACTCTTTCCACCCAGTACTTC
TRBJ2-7,TRBD1,TRBV6-5,.,CASSYSDRDYEQYF,TGTGCCAGCAGTTACTCGGACAGGGACTACGAGCAGTACTTC